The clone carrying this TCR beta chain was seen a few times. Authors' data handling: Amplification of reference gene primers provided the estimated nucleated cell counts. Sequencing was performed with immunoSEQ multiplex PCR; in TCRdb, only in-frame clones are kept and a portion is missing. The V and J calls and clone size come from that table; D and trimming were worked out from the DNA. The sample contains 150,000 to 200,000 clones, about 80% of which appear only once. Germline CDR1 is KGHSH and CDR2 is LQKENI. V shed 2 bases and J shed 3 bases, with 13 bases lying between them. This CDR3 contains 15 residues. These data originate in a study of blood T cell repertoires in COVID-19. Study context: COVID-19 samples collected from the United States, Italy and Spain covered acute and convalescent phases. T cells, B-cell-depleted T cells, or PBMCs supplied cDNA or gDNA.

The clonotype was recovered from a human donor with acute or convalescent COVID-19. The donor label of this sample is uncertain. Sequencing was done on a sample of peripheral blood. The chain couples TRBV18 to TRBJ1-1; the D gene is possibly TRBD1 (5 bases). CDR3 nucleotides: TGTGCCAGCTCACCAAGGGGCCCCCCGGACACTGAAGCTTTCTTT. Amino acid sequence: CASSPRGPPDTEAFF.